Sequencing of this T cell receptor beta chain was carried out in a study of blood T cell repertoires in COVID-19. The overall study: The samples span acute and convalescent COVID-19 from the United States, Italy and Spain.

Sequencing was performed with immunoSEQ multiplex PCR; in TCRdb, only in-frame clones are kept and a portion is missing. The sample yields a few hundred thousand clones, 75% to 90% seen once. Trimming cost V 6 bases and J 4 bases; bases outside gene matches: 8. The CDR3 consists of 16 residues. Germline CDR1 and CDR2: MDHEN and SYDVKM. This sequence joins TRBV28 and TRBJ2-1; TRBD2 agrees at 11 bases. The TCR was taken from a woman under 30 with acute or convalescent COVID-19. Sequencing input: peripheral blood. The chain's CDR3 is CASSPLTSGSYNEQFF. The CDR3 DNA sequence: TGTGCCAGCAGCCCCCTAACTAGCGGGAGTTACAATGAGCAGTTCTTC. The complete variable domain, with remaining parts taken from reference TRBV28 and TRBJ2-1, reads DVKVTQSSRYLVKRTGEKVFLECVQDMDHENMFWYRQDPGLGLRLIYFSYDVKMKEKGDIPEGYSVSREKKERFSLILESASTNQTSMYLCASSPLTSGSYNEQFFGPGTRLTVL.